These T cell receptor beta chains were read from a single sample in a study of shared clonotypes between healthy human individuals. Here immunoSEQ multiplex PCR was the method, and the copy in TCRdb shows in-frame clones only, minus some. The sample shows about 2.4 million clones, approximately 90% of them seen only once. Sequenced: naive CD4+ T cells sorted from blood. Receptors originate from a man aged 18 to 35 in good health. Each CDR3 is given with its conserved first and last residue. Size values are once, few and many counts, or a class for expanded clones, and some rows have none.

CDR3: CASAEQGARDTQYF
length: 14
J: TRBJ2-3
size: .
V: TRBV11-2

CDR3: CASSRPGPQGVAFF
length: 14
J: TRBJ1-1
size: .
V: TRBV4-1

CDR3: CASSKGQAYGYTF
length: 13
J: TRBJ1-2
size: .
V: TRBV19

CDR3: CAWSMQGGTGELFF
length: 14
J: TRBJ2-2
size: once
V: TRBV30

CDR3: CASSLAGANTEAFF
length: 14
J: TRBJ1-1
size: few
V: TRBV5-1

CDR3: CASSGLSGGPTDTQYF
length: 16
J: TRBJ2-3
size: .
V: TRBV7-9

CDR3: CASTPTSGNFYEQYF
length: 15
J: .
size: .
V: TRBV6-6

CDR3: CASSPQGGDNSPLHF
length: 15
J: TRBJ1-6
size: .
V: TRBV7-2

CDR3: CASRAGTVNTEAFF
length: 14
J: TRBJ1-1
size: .
V: TRBV5-1

CDR3: CAISGSEGALGLDQPQHF
length: 18
J: TRBJ1-5
size: .
V: TRBV10-3

CDR3: CASGGTGSSPLHF
length: 13
J: TRBJ1-6
size: .
V: TRBV6-5

CDR3: CAISEYPMRPGEITEAFF
length: 18
J: TRBJ1-1
size: once
V: TRBV10-3

CDR3: CASSLVSAAVTDTQYF
length: 16
J: TRBJ2-3
size: .
V: TRBV11-2

CDR3: CASSLTVANTGELFF
length: 15
J: TRBJ2-2
size: .
V: TRBV7-3

CDR3: CASSLAGEAFF
length: 11
J: TRBJ1-1
size: .
V: TRBV6-5

CDR3: CASSQGQGWDTEAFF
length: 15
J: TRBJ1-1
size: .
V: TRBV18

CDR3: CASSTPTGANNEQFF
length: 15
J: TRBJ2-1
size: .
V: TRBV5-1

CDR3: CASSFWGASVYNEQFF
length: 16
J: TRBJ2-1
size: .
V: TRBV28

CDR3: CASSSTGGYEQYF
length: 13
J: TRBJ2-7
size: .
V: TRBV7-2

CDR3: CASRPGSVFVNEQFF
length: 15
J: TRBJ2-1
size: .
V: TRBV7-8

CDR3: CASSAAGTRYYEQYF
length: 15
J: TRBJ2-7
size: .
V: TRBV6-9

CDR3: CASSELMGLTNEQFF
length: 15
J: TRBJ2-1
size: .
V: TRBV2

CDR3: CASSGGADTGELFF
length: 14
J: TRBJ2-2
size: .
V: TRBV2

CDR3: CASSEGQGKETQYF
length: 14
J: TRBJ2-5
size: .
V: TRBV9

CDR3: CASSTRTGFSYEQYF
length: 15
J: TRBJ2-7
size: .
V: TRBV10-1

CDR3: CASMRDRLSGNTIYF
length: 15
J: TRBJ1-3
size: .
V: TRBV7-9

CDR3: CASSGASGNYNEQFF
length: 15
J: TRBJ2-1
size: .
V: TRBV6-1

CDR3: CASSFPAGGRVGTQYF
length: 16
J: TRBJ2-3
size: once
V: TRBV27

CDR3: CASSVADGGGHSPLHF
length: 16
J: TRBJ1-6
size: .
V: TRBV9

CDR3: CASSPSKLSFTRLGTEAFF
length: 19
J: TRBJ1-1
size: .
V: TRBV21-1

CDR3: CASSKAGLAYNEQFF
length: 15
J: TRBJ2-1
size: .
V: TRBV21-1

CDR3: CASSLAALGVYGYTF
length: 15
J: TRBJ1-2
size: .
V: TRBV5-8

CDR3: CASSEEGGNTGELFF
length: 15
J: TRBJ2-2
size: .
V: TRBV2

CDR3: CASSLYGRRGLQNEQFF
length: 17
J: TRBJ2-1
size: .
V: TRBV28

CDR3: CASSLTPWTGGDTDTQYF
length: 18
J: TRBJ2-3
size: .
V: TRBV5-1

CDR3: CASSLKRATEQFF
length: 13
J: TRBJ2-1
size: .
V: TRBV11-3

CDR3: CASSATRAATDTQYF
length: 15
J: TRBJ2-3
size: once
V: TRBV28

CDR3: CASSQEDLGSPLHF
length: 14
J: TRBJ1-6
size: .
V: TRBV4-2

CDR3: CASSRDSNQPQHF
length: 13
J: TRBJ1-5
size: .
V: TRBV19

CDR3: CASSASGGGLTDTQYF
length: 16
J: TRBJ2-3
size: .
V: TRBV19

CDR3: CASSLDGQEAFF
length: 12
J: TRBJ1-1
size: .
V: TRBV5-1

CDR3: CAIKGGVQETQYF
length: 13
J: TRBJ2-5
size: .
V: TRBV10-3

CDR3: CASSRASGRDTQYF
length: 14
J: TRBJ2-3
size: .
V: TRBV6-5

CDR3: CASSPDRWTIYNEQFF
length: 16
J: TRBJ2-1
size: .
V: TRBV7-2

CDR3: CASGSGLAGGSDTQYF
length: 16
J: TRBJ2-3
size: .
V: TRBV12-5

CDR3: CASSLFPGQNTDTQYF
length: 16
J: TRBJ2-3
size: .
V: TRBV28

CDR3: CASTAYGLGDEQYF
length: 14
J: TRBJ2-7
size: .
V: TRBV2

CDR3: CASSFARGLDTGELFF
length: 16
J: TRBJ2-2
size: .
V: TRBV7-8

CDR3: CASSEDRDSNQPQHF
length: 15
J: TRBJ1-5
size: .
V: TRBV18

CDR3: CASSRSFSTDTQYF
length: 14
J: TRBJ2-3
size: .
V: TRBV6-5

CDR3: CASSPTGTYGYTF
length: 13
J: TRBJ1-2
size: few
V: TRBV10-1

CDR3: CASSLGPGDGTDTQYF
length: 16
J: TRBJ2-3
size: .
V: TRBV11-2

CDR3: CASSLRDRGNYGYTF
length: 15
J: TRBJ1-2
size: once
V: TRBV5-1

CDR3: CASTTSGGNYNEQFF
length: 15
J: TRBJ2-1
size: .
V: TRBV27

CDR3: CASSQEIRRPNTGELFF
length: 17
J: TRBJ2-2
size: once
V: TRBV4-1